What follows is one T cell receptor beta chain and its context. Its antigen is not known. Time point noted: persistent/refractory GD, antithyroid drugs over 5 years with positive TRAb. There was RNA extracted from PBMCs, and the TCR library was made from it. Those enrolled as patients came out of an endocrinology department in Xi'an, China. The germline V gene encodes CDR1 LNHDA and CDR2 SQIVND (reference sequence). Losses at the gene ends were 9 bases for V and 6 bases for J; bases not matched to a gene: 8. The CDR3 is made up of 14 amino acids. Library construction for TCR beta used iRepertoire HTBI primers and Arm-PCR of CDR3 regions. In the original workflow: Sample data revealed 60 to 80 TRBV and 14 TRBJ segments. TCRdb recomputed calls from the multiplex PCR reads with MiXCR, one row per CDR3 protein. The V and J calls shown here were made by TCRdb, not taken from the authors' results. The sample holds 250,000 to 300,000 distinct CDR3 sequences, roughly 21% seen once.

The data originate from a study of regulatory T cells in long-lasting Graves disease. The study's findings and limits: Whereas new patients shared about 980 public clonotypes, persistent patients shared more, at 2,741.

This chain joins TRBV19 and TRBJ2-1; TRBD1 aligns across 10 bases. The sample consisted of peripheral blood mononuclear cells (PBMCs), taken when the disease was refractory, from a patient treated with antithyroid drugs. The receptor was derived from a female donor with Graves disease. CDR3 sequence reads: CASRTGTGANEQFF. The CDR3 region has the DNA TGTGCCAGCCGAACCGGGACAGGGGCCAATGAGCAGTTCTTC.